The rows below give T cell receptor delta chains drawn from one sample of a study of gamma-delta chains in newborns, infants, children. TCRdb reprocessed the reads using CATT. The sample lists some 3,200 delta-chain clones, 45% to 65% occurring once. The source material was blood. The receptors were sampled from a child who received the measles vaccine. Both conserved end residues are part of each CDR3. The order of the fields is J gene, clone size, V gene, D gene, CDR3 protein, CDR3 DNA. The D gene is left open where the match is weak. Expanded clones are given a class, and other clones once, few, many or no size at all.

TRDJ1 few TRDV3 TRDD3 CAFRAGGYRKLIF TGTGCCTTTAGAGCTGGGGGATACCGTAAACTCATCTTT
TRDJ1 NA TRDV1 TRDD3 CALGELGLILYWGGLEKLIF TGTGCTCTTGGGGAACTTGGCCTCATCCTCTACTGGGGCGGATTGGAAAAACTCATCTTT
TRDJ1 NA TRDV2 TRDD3 CACDLWGIRTDKLIF TGTGCCTGTGACTTATGGGGGATACGGACCGATAAACTCATCTTT
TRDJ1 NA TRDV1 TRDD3 CALGELRGDGGATEGIRPTHTDKLIF TGTGCTCTTGGGGAACTAAGGGGCGACGGGGGGGCAACTGAGGGGATACGGCCCACCCACACCGATAAACTCATCTTT
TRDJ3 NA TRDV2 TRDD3 CACDTGGYASWDTRQMFF TGTGCCTGTGACACCGGGGGATACGCTTCCTGGGACACCCGACAGATGTTTTTC
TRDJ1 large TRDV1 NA CALGDPFLKFPSKLIF TGTGCTCTTGGGGACCCATTCCTGAAGTTCCCTAGTAAACTCATCTTT
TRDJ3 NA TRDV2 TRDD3 CACDTWGMQSSWDTRQMFF TGTGCCTGTGACACCTGGGGGATGCAAAGCTCCTGGGACACCCGACAGATGTTTTTC
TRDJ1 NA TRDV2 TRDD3 CACDTLSSAGGHFVDKLIF TGTGCCTGTGACACCTTATCCTCGGCTGGGGGACACTTCGTGGATAAACTCATCTTT
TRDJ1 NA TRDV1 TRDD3 CALGELPPAPSHWGRLPPYTDKLIF TGTGCTCTTGGGGAACTTCCCCCGGCGCCGAGTCACTGGGGGAGACTTCCCCCGTACACCGATAAACTCATCTTT
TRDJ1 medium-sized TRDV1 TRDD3 CALPGVDWNRGYEGDKLIF TGTGCTCTTCCGGGGGTAGACTGGAACCGGGGATACGAGGGCGATAAACTCATCTTT
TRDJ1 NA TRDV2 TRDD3 CACDKLGDLRTDKLIF TGTGCCTGTGACAAACTGGGGGATCTCAGAACCGATAAACTCATCTTT
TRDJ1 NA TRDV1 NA CALGEGPLPPHAVGDYTDDKLIF TGTGCTCTTGGGGAAGGGCCCCTTCCCCCCCACGCAGTAGGGGACTACACCGACGATAAACTCATCTTT
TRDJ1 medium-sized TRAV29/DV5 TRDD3 CAATRLVLGDKLIF TGTGCAGCAACCCGCCTCGTACTGGGGGATAAACTCATCTTT
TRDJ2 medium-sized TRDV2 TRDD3 CACDKVGDLTAQLFF TGTGCCTGTGACAAAGTGGGGGATTTGACAGCACAACTCTTCTTT
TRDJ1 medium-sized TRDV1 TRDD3 CALGENRLGDFDKLIF TGTGCTCTTGGGGAAAATCGGCTGGGGGACTTCGATAAACTCATCTTT
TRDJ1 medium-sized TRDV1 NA CALGVETSPGGDKLIF TGTGCTCTTGGGGTAGAGACCTCCCCGGGGGGCGATAAACTCATCTTT
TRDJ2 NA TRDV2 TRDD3 CACDSVLGSPLTAQLFF TGTGCCTGTGACTCCGTACTGGGGTCGCCTTTGACAGCACAACTCTTCTTT
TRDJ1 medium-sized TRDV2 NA CACDRIGRRTDKLIF TGTGCCTGTGACCGGATTGGGAGAAGAACCGATAAACTCATCTTT
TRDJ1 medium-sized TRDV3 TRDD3 CAFKHGTPIPTTGGCPTDSDKLIF TGTGCCTTTAAACATGGAACCCCTATTCCTACTACTGGGGGATGCCCTACCGATTCCGATAAACTCATCTTT
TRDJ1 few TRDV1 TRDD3 CALGEQRGFSPPLLWGIYTDKLIF TGTGCTCTTGGGGAACAGCGGGGCTTTTCTCCTCCACTCCTCTGGGGGATATACACCGATAAACTCATCTTT
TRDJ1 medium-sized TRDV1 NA CALGEGTIADKLIF TGTGCTCTTGGGGAAGGGACGATCGCCGATAAACTCATCTTT
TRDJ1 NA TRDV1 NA CALGERKGGSYLYCLIGSDKLIF TGTGCTCTTGGGGAACGGAAGGGTGGCTCCTACCTGTACTGTCTCATCGGATCCGATAAACTCATCTTT
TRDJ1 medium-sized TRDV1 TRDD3 CALGEPTFSVVLGDTFHSDKLIF TGTGCTCTTGGGGAACCGACTTTTTCGGTTGTACTGGGGGATACGTTTCATTCCGATAAACTCATCTTT
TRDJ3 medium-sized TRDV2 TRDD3 CACDTGGYSSWDTRQMFF TGTGCCTGTGACACTGGGGGATACAGCTCCTGGGACACCCGACAGATGTTTTTC
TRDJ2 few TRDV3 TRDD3 CAFTPTPPMAPTFYWGTASLTAQLFF TGTGCCTTTACCCCCACCCCCCCTATGGCGCCTACCTTCTACTGGGGGACCGCCTCTTTGACAGCACAACTCTTCTTT
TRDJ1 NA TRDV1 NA CALGALCHCRYYLRGLIF TGTGCTCTTGGGGCCCTCTGCCACTGCCGATACTACCTGCGGGGACTCATCTTT
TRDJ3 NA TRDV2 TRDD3 CACDTVATRGYWSWDTRQMFF TGTGCCTGTGACACCGTGGCTACGCGGGGATACTGGAGTTGGGACACCCGACAGATGTTTTTC
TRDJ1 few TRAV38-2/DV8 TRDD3 CAYRREGYAEDKTDKLIF TGTGCTTACAGGAGGGAGGGATACGCGGAGGATAAGACCGATAAACTCATCTTT
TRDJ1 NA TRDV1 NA CALGEALRGRKLIF TGTGCTCTTGGGGAAGCGCTTAGGGGCCGTAAACTCATCTTT
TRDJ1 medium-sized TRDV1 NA CALGEPQISYTDKLIF TGTGCTCTTGGGGAGCCACAGATTTCGTACACCGATAAACTCATCTTT
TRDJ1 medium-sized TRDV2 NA CACDPVDRHLTNTDKLIF TGTGCCTGTGATCCCGTGGACCGTCATTTAACGAACACCGATAAACTCATCTTT